This entry describes one TCR beta chain. Its antigen target is currently unknown. The input lacks base qualities; no much larger clone sits a single base away. V is reduced by 3 bases and J by 2 bases, leaving a spacing of 12 bases between them. CDR1 MNHEY and CDR2 SVGAGI were looked up in the germline V gene. Inclusive of the bounding cysteine and phenylalanine, the CDR3 is 15 residues long. The kept DNA is CDR3 alone, 45 bases in frame from the first base. The data were taken from a study of T cell changes during pregnancy in multiple sclerosis (dated by TCRdb to between 2018 and 2021). As for the study more broadly: In women with multiple sclerosis, the researchers looked at how the T cell repertoire shifted as pregnancy progressed.

Library preparation was by the immunoSEQ multiplex PCR assay. TCRdb carries this immuneACCESS record with in-frame sequences only. Its versions omit some clonotypes, under half of them owing to an unresolved V gene in the studies checked, with the rest unexplained. The sample table contains approximately 70,000 clones; only one count was recorded for 92% of them. Clones ranked in the top ten supply 1.6% of the sample. The receptor was derived from a female donor in good health, enrolled as a control in a pregnancy study. The rearranged segments are TRBV6-5 and TRBJ2-3, with the D gene not confidently named. The sample here was peripheral blood, taken in the first trimester of pregnancy. The DNA reads as follows: TGTGCCAGCAGTTATATGGCACCCCACACAGATACGCAGTATTTT. It translates to CASSYMAPHTDTQYF.